Listed below are T cell receptor beta chains from one sample, sequenced in a study of Ad26.COV2.S vaccination and SARS-CoV-2 variants. Sequencing was performed with immunoSEQ multiplex PCR; in TCRdb, only in-frame clones are kept and a portion is missing. Of 350,000 to 500,000 clones in the sample, less than 95% were seen once. This material consisted of peripheral blood, taken in a trial of Ad26.COV2.S vaccine versus placebo. The receptors were sampled from a person aged 18-65 years who received the Ad26.COV2.S COVID-19 vaccine or a placebo. CDR3s include the opening cysteine and the closing phenylalanine or tryptophan.

v_call	j_call	cdr3_aa
TRBV6-2/TRBV6-3	TRBJ1-5	CASSYDVRQGGQPQHF
TRBV5-6	TRBJ2-2	CASSHPRDRVSGELFF
TRBV29-1	TRBJ2-1	CSVEGTGVLNEQFF
TRBV4-1	TRBJ1-5	CASSQVLNQPQHF
TRBV9	TRBJ2-1	CASSVGSLGRNEQFF
TRBV27	TRBJ2-5	CASSQGVGETQYF
TRBV2	TRBJ2-2	CASSEVPPTSGSRFAGELFF
TRBV7-3	TRBJ2-1	CASSLRGGEQFF
TRBV3-1/TRBV3-2	TRBJ2-7	CASSQVDLAASHEQYF
TRBV12-3/TRBV12-4	TRBJ1-3	CASSLFSGNTIYF
TRBV18	TRBJ2-1	CASSPGLAGDEQFF
TRBV9	TRBJ2-1	CASSVWTSGSYNEQFF
TRBV7-8	TRBJ1-5	CASTPGSDHSNQPQHF
TRBV18	TRBJ2-1	CASSPVYNEQFF
TRBV28	TRBJ2-1	CASSPTVLPPNEQFF
TRBV9	TRBJ2-5	CASSVGLAGGIQETQYF
TRBV29-1	TRBJ1-2	CSVERGYGYTF
TRBV19	TRBJ1-1	CASRGRAILNTEAFF
TRBV19	TRBJ1-3	CASSGGRLGNTIYF
TRBV18	TRBJ2-7	CASSPTGTSSTYEQYF
TRBV2	TRBJ2-5	CASEPTSGGETQYF
TRBV7-9	TRBJ2-5	CASSTRTTETQYF
TRBV13	TRBJ2-1	CASSLDRVGPQFF
TRBV7-9	TRBJ1-6	CASSPGQYNSPLHF
TRBV28	TRBJ2-2	CASLQQGPNTGELFF
TRBV27	TRBJ2-1	CASSITRERDNEQFF
TRBV11-2	TRBJ2-3	CASDSYVQDTQYF
TRBV3-1/TRBV3-2	TRBJ2-7	CASSQVRTSEQYF
TRBV19	TRBJ2-1	CASSPRTSGRDEQFF
TRBV27	TRBJ2-7	CASRNPRSYEQYF
TRBV9	TRBJ1-4	CASSVAVGRGEKLFF
TRBV4-2	TRBJ2-2	CASSQYKGSSNGGELFF
TRBV7-9	TRBJ2-2	CASSYLSGRASGELFF
TRBV6-5	TRBJ2-7	CASSLGRGYEQYF
TRBV6-4	TRBJ1-3	CASSLTGLGTIYF
TRBV7-2	TRBJ2-3	CASSFGGKNTDTQYF
TRBV6-2/TRBV6-3	TRBJ1-5	CASSRSVDQPQHF
TRBV3-1/TRBV3-2	TRBJ2-5	CASSQDSQPTPVQETQYF
TRBV5-6	TRBJ2-6	CASTPGQRGSGANVLTF
TRBV30	TRBJ2-1	CAWSVGLTGGNNEQFF
TRBV28	TRBJ2-3	CASSPRGQGNTDTQYF
TRBV28	TRBJ2-7	CASSFGTGGQEQYF
TRBV7-9	TRBJ1-1	CASSQRGRRNDEAFF
TRBV5-8	TRBJ2-7	CASSLGAGQGNEQYF
TRBV2	TRBJ2-7	CASISGNLYEQYF
TRBV13	TRBJ1-1	CASSLLTGDTVDTEAFF
TRBV12-3/TRBV12-4	TRBJ2-5	CASRRDRGETQYF
TRBV7-9	TRBJ2-7	CASSPTGEHEQYF
TRBV6-4	TRBJ2-1	CASSDSGTSGINEQFF
TRBV19	TRBJ2-7	CASSILRGEYYEQYF
TRBV13	TRBJ1-1	CASSFGQGYGMNTEAFF
TRBV19	TRBJ1-5	CASSSSPSGGSQHF